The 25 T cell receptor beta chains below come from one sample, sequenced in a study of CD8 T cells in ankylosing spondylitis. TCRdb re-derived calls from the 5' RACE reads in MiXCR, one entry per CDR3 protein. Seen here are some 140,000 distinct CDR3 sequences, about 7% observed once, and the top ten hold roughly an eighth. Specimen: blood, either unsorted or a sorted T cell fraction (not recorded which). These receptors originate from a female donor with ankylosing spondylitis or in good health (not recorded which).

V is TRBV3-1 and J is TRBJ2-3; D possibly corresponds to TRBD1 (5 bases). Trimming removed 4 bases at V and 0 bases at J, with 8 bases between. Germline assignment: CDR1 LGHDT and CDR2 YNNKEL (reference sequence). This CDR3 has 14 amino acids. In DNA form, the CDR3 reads TGTGCCAGCAGCCGGAGACAGAGCACAGATACGCAGTATTTT. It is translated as CASSRRQSTDTQYF.

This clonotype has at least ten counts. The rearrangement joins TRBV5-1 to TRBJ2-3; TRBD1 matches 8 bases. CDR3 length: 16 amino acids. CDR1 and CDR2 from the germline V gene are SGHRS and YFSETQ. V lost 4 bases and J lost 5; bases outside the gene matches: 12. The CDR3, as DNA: TGCGCCAGCAGCCGTGAACCGGGACAGGTGGGAGATACGCAGTATTTT. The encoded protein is CASSREPGQVGDTQYF.

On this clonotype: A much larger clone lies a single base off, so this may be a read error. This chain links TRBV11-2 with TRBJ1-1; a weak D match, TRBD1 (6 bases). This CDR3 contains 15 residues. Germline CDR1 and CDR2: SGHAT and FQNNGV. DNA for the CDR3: TGTGCCCGCAGCTTAGCAGTCAGGGGAGTCGCTGAAGCTTTCTTT. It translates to CARSLAVRGVAEAFF.

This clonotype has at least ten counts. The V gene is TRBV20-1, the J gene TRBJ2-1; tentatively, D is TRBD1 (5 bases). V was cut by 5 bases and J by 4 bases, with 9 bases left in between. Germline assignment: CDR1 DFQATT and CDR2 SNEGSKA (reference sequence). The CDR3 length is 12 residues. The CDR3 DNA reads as TGCAGTGCTTGGACACGGTACAATGAGCAGTTCTTC. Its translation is CSAWTRYNEQFF.

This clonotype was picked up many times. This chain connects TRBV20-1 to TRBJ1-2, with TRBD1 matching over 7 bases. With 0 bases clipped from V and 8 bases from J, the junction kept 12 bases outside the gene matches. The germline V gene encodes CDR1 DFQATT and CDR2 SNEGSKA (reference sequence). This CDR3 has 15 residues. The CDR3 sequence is CSARDIRGIPGGYTF. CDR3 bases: TGCAGTGCTAGAGATATCAGGGGGATCCCTGGAGGCTACACCTTC.

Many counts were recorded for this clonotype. CDR3 sequence (DNA): TGTGCCAGCAGTTTAAGAATAGGGCAGGGGGTCGATCAGCCCCAGCATTTT. It codes for CASSLRIGQGVDQPQHF. The chain uses TRBV12-3 or TRBV12-4 and TRBJ1-5; 7 nucleotides line up with TRBD1. V lost 2 bases, J lost 5 bases, and 12 bases stayed unmatched. The CDR3 has 17 amino acids.

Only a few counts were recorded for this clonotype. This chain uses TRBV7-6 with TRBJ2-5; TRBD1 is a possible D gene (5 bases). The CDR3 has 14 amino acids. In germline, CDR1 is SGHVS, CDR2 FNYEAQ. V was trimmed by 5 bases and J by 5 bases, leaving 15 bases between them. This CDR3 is CASSQTTQGETQYF. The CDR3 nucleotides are TGTGCCAGCAGCCAAACCACGCAGGGCGAGACCCAGTACTTC.

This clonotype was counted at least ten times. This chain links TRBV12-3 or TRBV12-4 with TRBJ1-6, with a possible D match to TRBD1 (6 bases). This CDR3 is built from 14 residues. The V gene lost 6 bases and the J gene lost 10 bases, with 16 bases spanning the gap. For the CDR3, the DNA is TGTGCCAGCAGACCCACAGGGTTGGAATCACCCCTCCACTTT. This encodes CASRPTGLESPLHF.

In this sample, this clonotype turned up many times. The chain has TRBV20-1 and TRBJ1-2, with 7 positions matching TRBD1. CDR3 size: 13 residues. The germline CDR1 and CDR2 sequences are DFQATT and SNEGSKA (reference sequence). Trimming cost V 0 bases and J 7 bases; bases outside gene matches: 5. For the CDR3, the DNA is TGCAGTGCTAGAGAGACAGGGATCACTGGCTACACCTTC. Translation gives CSARETGITGYTF.

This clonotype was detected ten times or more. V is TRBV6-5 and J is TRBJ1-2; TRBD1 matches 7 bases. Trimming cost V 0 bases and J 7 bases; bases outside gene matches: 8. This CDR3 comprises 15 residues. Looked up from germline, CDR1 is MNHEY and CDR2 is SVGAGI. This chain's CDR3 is CASSYSPGDRAGYTF. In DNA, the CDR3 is TGTGCCAGCAGTTACTCTCCGGGTGACAGGGCTGGCTACACCTTC.

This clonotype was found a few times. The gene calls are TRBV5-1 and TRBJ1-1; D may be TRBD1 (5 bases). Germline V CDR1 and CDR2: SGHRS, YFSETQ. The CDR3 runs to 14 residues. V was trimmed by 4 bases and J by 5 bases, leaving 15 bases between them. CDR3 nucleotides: TGCGCCAGCAGCCGGGACGGGATGGGGACTGAAGCTTTCTTT. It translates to CASSRDGMGTEAFF.

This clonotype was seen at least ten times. In DNA form, the CDR3 reads TGTGCCAGCAGTTCCCCGGGGGGGCAGTACTTC. Translation gives CASSSPGGQYF. The J gene is TRBJ2-7, the V gene TRBV27; 7 bases align to TRBD2. The CDR3 totals 11 residues. Per germline, CDR1 MNHEY and CDR2 SMNVEV (reference sequence). The J segment lost 9 bases and the V segment lost 4 bases, leaving 3 bases of the junction unmatched.

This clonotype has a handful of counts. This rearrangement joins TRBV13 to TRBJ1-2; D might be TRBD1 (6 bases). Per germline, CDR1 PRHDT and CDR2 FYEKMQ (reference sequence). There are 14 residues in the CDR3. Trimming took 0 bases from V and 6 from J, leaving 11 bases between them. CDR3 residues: CASSLGQGINGYTF. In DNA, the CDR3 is TGTGCCAGCAGCTTAGGACAGGGAATAAATGGCTACACCTTC.

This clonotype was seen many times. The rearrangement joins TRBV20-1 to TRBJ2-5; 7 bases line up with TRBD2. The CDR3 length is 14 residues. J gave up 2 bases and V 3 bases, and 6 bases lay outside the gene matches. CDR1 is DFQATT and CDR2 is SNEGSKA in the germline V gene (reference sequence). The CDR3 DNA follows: TGCAGTGCTAGGAGGATACTAGCGCAAGAGACCCAGTACTTC. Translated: CSARRILAQETQYF.

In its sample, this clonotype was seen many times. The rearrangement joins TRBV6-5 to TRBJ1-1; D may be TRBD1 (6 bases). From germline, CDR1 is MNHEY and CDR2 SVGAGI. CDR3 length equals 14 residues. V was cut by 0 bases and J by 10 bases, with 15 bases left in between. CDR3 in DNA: TGTGCCAGCAGTTACTCTGGGCAGGGGATGACAGCTTTCTTT. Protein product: CASSYSGQGMTAFF.

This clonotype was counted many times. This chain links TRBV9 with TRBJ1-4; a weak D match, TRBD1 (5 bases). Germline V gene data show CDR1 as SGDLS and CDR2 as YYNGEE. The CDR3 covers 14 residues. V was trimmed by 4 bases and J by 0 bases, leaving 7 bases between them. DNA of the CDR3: TGTGCCAGCAGCCTGACAGCAACTAATGAAAAACTGTTTTTT. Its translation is CASSLTATNEKLFF.

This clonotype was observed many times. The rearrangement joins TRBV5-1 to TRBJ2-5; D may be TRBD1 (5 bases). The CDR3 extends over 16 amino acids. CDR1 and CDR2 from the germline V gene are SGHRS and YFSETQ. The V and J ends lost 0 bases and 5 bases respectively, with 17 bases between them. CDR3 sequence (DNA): TGCGCCAGCAGCTTGGGACACCCTCAGGGCTGGGAGACCCAGTACTTC. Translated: CASSLGHPQGWETQYF.

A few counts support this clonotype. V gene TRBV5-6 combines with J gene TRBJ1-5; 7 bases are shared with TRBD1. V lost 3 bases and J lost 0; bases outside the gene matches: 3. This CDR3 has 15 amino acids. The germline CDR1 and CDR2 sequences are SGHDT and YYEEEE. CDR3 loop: CASSYGQVSNQPQHF. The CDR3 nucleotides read TGTGCCAGCAGCTACGGACAGGTTAGCAATCAGCCCCAGCATTTT.

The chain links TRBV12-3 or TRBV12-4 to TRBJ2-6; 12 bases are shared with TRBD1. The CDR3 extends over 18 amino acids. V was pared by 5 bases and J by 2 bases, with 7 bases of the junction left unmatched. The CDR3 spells CASSRNRDRGPGANVLTF. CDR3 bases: TGTGCCAGCAGTCGTAACCGGGACAGGGGGCCTGGGGCCAACGTCCTGACTTTC.

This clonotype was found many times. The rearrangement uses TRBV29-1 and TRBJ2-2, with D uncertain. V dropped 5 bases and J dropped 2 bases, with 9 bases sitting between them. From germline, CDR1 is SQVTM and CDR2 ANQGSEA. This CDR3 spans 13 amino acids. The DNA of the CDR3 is TGCAGCGTTCTCGATACTAACACCGGGGAGCTGTTTTTT. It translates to CSVLDTNTGELFF.

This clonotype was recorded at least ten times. The CDR3 reads CASSSVNEQYF. CDR3 DNA sequence: TGTGCCAGCAGCTCGGTTAACGAGCAGTACTTC. The chain combines TRBV7-2 with TRBJ2-7; no clear D gene. From germline, CDR1 is SGHTA and CDR2 FQGNSA. CDR3 length equals 11 residues. Deletions cut 4 bases from V and 5 bases from J, with 6 bases between.

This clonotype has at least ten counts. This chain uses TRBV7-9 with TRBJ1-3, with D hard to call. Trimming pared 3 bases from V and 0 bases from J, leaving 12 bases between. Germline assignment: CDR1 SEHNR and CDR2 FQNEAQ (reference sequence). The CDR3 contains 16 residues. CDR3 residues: CASSFLGWDSGNTIYF. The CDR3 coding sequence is TGTGCCAGCAGCTTCCTGGGGTGGGACTCTGGAAACACCATATATTTT.

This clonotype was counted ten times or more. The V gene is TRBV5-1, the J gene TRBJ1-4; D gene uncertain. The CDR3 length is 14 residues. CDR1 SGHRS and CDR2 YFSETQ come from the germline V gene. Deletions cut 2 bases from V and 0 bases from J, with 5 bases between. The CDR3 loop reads CASSFRATNEKLFF. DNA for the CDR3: TGCGCCAGCAGCTTCCGTGCAACTAATGAAAAACTGTTTTTT.

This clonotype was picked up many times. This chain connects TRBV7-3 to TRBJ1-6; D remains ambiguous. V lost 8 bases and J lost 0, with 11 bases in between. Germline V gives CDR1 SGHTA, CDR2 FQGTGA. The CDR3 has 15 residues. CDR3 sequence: CASPDLYSYNSPLHF. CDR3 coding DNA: TGTGCCAGCCCAGACCTGTACTCCTATAATTCACCCCTCCACTTT.

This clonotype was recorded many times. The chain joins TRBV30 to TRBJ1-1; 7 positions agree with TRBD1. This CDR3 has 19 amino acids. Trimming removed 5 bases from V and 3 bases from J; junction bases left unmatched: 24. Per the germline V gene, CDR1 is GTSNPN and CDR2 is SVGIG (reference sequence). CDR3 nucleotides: TGTGCCTGGCGAAGACCAAGAAATACAGGGGTTGCCCGCCACACTGAAGCTTTCTTT. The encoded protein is CAWRRPRNTGVARHTEAFF.